Following are 28 T cell receptor beta chains from one sample sequenced in a study of cytomegalovirus exposure and HLA in healthy donors. This PCR relied on a set of 60 Vbeta primers and 13 Jbeta primers. Generated by immunoSEQ multiplex PCR, the TCRdb table keeps only in-frame clones and is missing some. Here the sample spans 120,000 or so clones, about 80% being singletons. Source material: PBMCs. These receptors were collected from a man aged 25-45 years in good health and CMV-seronegative.

The chain combines TRBV29-1 with TRBJ2-5, with 8 bases that match TRBD2. The junction had 3 bases not matched to a gene; V was cut back by 4 bases and J by 5 bases. Germline-derived CDR1 and CDR2 are SQVTM and ANQGSEA. CDR3 length: 12 amino acids. This CDR3 reads CSVVAGSETQYF. Written as DNA, the CDR3 is TGCAGCGTTGTAGCGGGGAGCGAGACCCAGTACTTC.

CDR3 sequence: CASSSKTGSSYNEQFF. In DNA form, the CDR3 reads TGTGCCAGCAGTTCGAAGACAGGGAGCTCCTACAATGAGCAGTTCTTC. The chain uses TRBV6-5 and TRBJ2-1; 7 nucleotides match TRBD1. The CDR3 extends over 16 amino acids. CDR1 is MNHEY and CDR2 is SVGAGI in the germline V gene. J was trimmed by 0 bases and V by 4 bases; bases with no gene match: 6.

The rearrangement links TRBV2 to TRBJ1-1, with D unresolved. The germline CDR1 and CDR2 sequences are SNHLY and FYNNEI. Trimming left V 6 bases short and J 4 bases short, with 12 bases between. The CDR3 length is 13 residues. The CDR3 loop is CASRGRISTEAFF. CDR3 sequence (DNA): TGTGCCAGCAGGGGCAGGATCTCCACTGAAGCTTTCTTT.

The CDR3 bases are TGTGCCAGCAGTTTGTACATCATGAACACTGAAGCTTTCTTT. This codes for CASSLYIMNTEAFF. The J gene is TRBJ1-1, the V gene TRBV28, with D uncertain. Per the germline V gene, CDR1 is MDHEN and CDR2 is SYDVKM. V was trimmed by 3 bases and J by 0 bases, leaving 8 bases between them. This CDR3 comprises 14 residues.

CDR3 residues: CAWSPQGYYGYTF. CDR3 DNA: TGTGCCTGGAGCCCACAGGGCTACTATGGCTACACCTTC. The chain combines TRBV30 with TRBJ1-2; maybe TRBD1 (6 bases). CDR3 length: 13 residues. The ends were cut back, 3 bases at V and 3 bases at J, with 11 bases in the middle. CDR1 and CDR2 from the germline V gene are GTSNPN and SVGIG (reference sequence).

The rearrangement links TRBV7-3 to TRBJ2-1, with a possible D match to TRBD1 (6 bases). The CDR3 runs to 14 residues. Germline V CDR1 and CDR2: SGHTA, FQGTGA. V was pared by 4 bases and J by 7 bases, with 14 bases between. The CDR3: CASSSEGQQNEQFF. CDR3 sequence (DNA): TGTGCCAGCAGCTCAGAAGGACAGCAAAATGAGCAGTTCTTC.

V is TRBV19 and J is TRBJ1-2; 7 bases are shared with TRBD1. Germline V gene sequence: CDR1 LNHDA, CDR2 SQIVND (reference sequence). V lost 3 bases, J lost 2 bases, and 6 bases stayed unmatched. The CDR3 consists of 15 residues. CDR3 in amino acids: CASSIPGQMNYGYTF. CDR3 in DNA: TGTGCCAGTAGTATTCCGGGACAGATGAACTATGGCTACACCTTC.

V is TRBV4-1 and J is TRBJ2-1, with 12 bases identical to TRBD2. Germline CDR1 and CDR2: MGHRA and YSYEKL. The V and J ends lost 1 base and 1 base, in that order; junction bases with no gene match: 5. The CDR3 has 18 residues. The CDR3 region has the DNA TGCGCCAGCAGCCAAGGCCTACTAGCGGGGGGATCCTACAATGAGCAGTTCTTC. The encoded protein is CASSQGLLAGGSYNEQFF.

The V call is TRBV5-6, the J call TRBJ2-5; 7 bases map to TRBD1. After removal of 2 bases from V and 4 bases from J, the junction contained 8 bases not matched to a gene. Germline CDR1 and CDR2: SGHDT and YYEEEE. The length of the CDR3 is 15 residues. The CDR3 DNA reads TGTGCCAGCAGCTTTCGGACAGGCAGTCTAGAGACCCAGTACTTC. This gives the protein CASSFRTGSLETQYF.

CDR3 region: CAWSVQTGTEAFF. The DNA for the CDR3 is TGTGCCTGGAGTGTCCAAACCGGGACTGAAGCTTTCTTT. This chain links TRBV30 with TRBJ1-1, with no clear D. The length of the CDR3 is 13 residues. V dropped 0 bases and J dropped 5 bases, with 10 bases sitting between them. CDR1 is GTSNPN, CDR2 SVGIG, per germline (reference sequence).

The chain links TRBV7-6 to TRBJ1-5; perhaps TRBD1 as D (6 bases). Germline-derived CDR1 and CDR2 are SGHVS and FNYEAQ. The CDR3 is 13 residues long. V was cut by 5 bases and J by 6 bases, with 11 bases left in between. The CDR3 DNA reads as TGTGCCAGCAGCCCGCACAGGGCTCAGCCCCAGCATTTT. Translation gives CASSPHRAQPQHF.

This clone was found a few times. This chain joins TRBV2 and TRBJ2-7; the D gene is possibly TRBD1 (6 bases). Trimming pared 2 bases from V and 4 bases from J, leaving 21 bases between. Per the germline V gene, CDR1 is SNHLY and CDR2 is FYNNEI. The CDR3 is made up of 17 amino acids. The CDR3: CASSERLGALPIYEQYF. For the CDR3, the DNA is TGTGCCAGCAGTGAACGGTTGGGGGCCCTCCCCATATACGAGCAGTACTTC.

This chain connects TRBV19 to TRBJ1-5; 7 positions agree with TRBD1. Losses at the gene ends were 4 bases for V and 7 bases for J; bases not matched to a gene: 10. CDR1 LNHDA and CDR2 SQIVND come from the germline V gene (reference sequence). CDR3 size: 15 residues. The CDR3 here is CASSSVGQARQPQHF. CDR3 DNA sequence: TGTGCCAGTAGTAGCGTCGGACAGGCGAGGCAGCCCCAGCATTTT.

This clone showed up just a few times. This rearrangement joins TRBV7-9 to TRBJ1-5, with 8 positions matching TRBD1. From germline, CDR1 is SEHNR and CDR2 FQNEAQ (reference sequence). The CDR3 has 16 residues. V lost 1 base to trimming and J lost 3 bases; unmatched junction nucleotides: 5. The CDR3 DNA is TGTGCCAGCAGCTTAGGGACAGGGAGAATCAATCAGCCCCAGCATTTT. The encoded protein is CASSLGTGRINQPQHF.

The table lists this clone with a count of one. This chain's CDR3 is CATSKGTSGKTGELFF. The CDR3 region has the DNA TGTGCCACCAGCAAGGGGACTAGCGGGAAAACCGGGGAGCTGTTTTTT. The V gene is TRBV15, the J gene TRBJ2-2; 13 bases fit TRBD2. The CDR3 loop spans 16 amino acids. Germline values: CDR1 LNHNV, CDR2 YYDKDF (reference sequence). Losses at the gene ends were 4 bases for V and 5 bases for J; bases not matched to a gene: 4.

This chain joins TRBV28 and TRBJ2-5; TRBD2 matches 7 bases. Germline trimming cut 6 bases from V and 1 base from J; bases unmatched to any gene: 11. This CDR3 has 16 amino acids. Germline loops: CDR1 MDHEN, CDR2 SYDVKM. The CDR3 protein is CASSGRRDYLQETQYF. In DNA, the CDR3 is TGTGCCAGCAGCGGGCGCCGGGACTACCTCCAAGAGACCCAGTACTTC.

The chain has TRBV5-1 and TRBJ1-4; TRBD1 might be the D (6 bases). Germline V CDR1 and CDR2: SGHRS, YFSETQ. CDR3 size: 13 residues. Between the trimmed V and J ends, which lost 8 bases and 5 bases, there was a span of 13 bases. This CDR3 reads CASAAGANEKLFF. In DNA form, the CDR3 reads TGCGCCAGTGCCGCGGGGGCGAATGAAAAACTGTTTTTT. Full variable domain (rest looked up from reference TRBV5-1 and TRBJ1-4): KAGVTQTPRYLIKTRGQQVTLSCSPISGHRSVSWYQQTPGQGLQFLFEYFSETQRNKGNFPGRFSGRQFSNSRSEMNVSTLELGDSALYLCASAAGANEKLFFGSGTQLSVL.

This clone was observed once. The chain has TRBV2 and TRBJ1-2, with 12 bases fitting TRBD1. The CDR3 is made up of 13 amino acids. The trim removed 6 bases at V and 7 bases at J, leaving 3 bases unmatched. The germline V gene has CDR1 SNHLY and CDR2 FYNNEI. This chain's CDR3 is CASRGQGAPGYTF. The CDR3 DNA is TGTGCCAGCAGGGGACAGGGGGCGCCTGGCTACACCTTC.

J is TRBJ1-5 and V is TRBV5-6; D perhaps matches TRBD1 (5 bases). Germline V gene sequence: CDR1 SGHDT, CDR2 YYEEEE. The CDR3 is 16 residues long. Trimming took off 3 bases at V and 3 bases at J, with 16 bases between the two ends. The CDR3 reads CASSSALDIYNQPQHF. CDR3 nucleotides: TGTGCCAGCAGCTCGGCCCTGGACATTTACAATCAGCCCCAGCATTTT.

CDR3 in amino acids: CASSLRPGGDQPQHF. For the CDR3, the DNA is TGTGCCAGCAGTTTAAGGCCAGGGGGCGATCAGCCCCAGCATTTT. The chain employs TRBV27 and TRBJ1-5; 8 bases are a match to TRBD1. CDR3 length: 15 amino acids. Germline CDR1 reads MNHEY; CDR2 reads SMNVEV (reference sequence). The junction had 5 bases not matched to a gene; V was cut back by 2 bases and J by 5 bases.

This clone has only a few counts. The rearrangement uses TRBV5-1 and TRBJ2-7; 7 bases fit TRBD1. The CDR3 covers 14 residues. V was pared by 10 bases and J by 5 bases, with 15 bases of the junction left unmatched. The V gene's germline CDR1 is SGHRS and CDR2 YFSETQ. The DNA for the CDR3 is TGCGCCTCCTTCGCCGGAGACAGGGCTAACGAGCAGTACTTC. It translates to CASFAGDRANEQYF.

The chain uses TRBV5-5 and TRBJ2-4; TRBD1 matches at 9 bases. Germline CDR1 and CDR2: SGHKS and YYEKEE (reference sequence). The CDR3 covers 14 residues. Trimming took 5 bases from V and 8 from J; bases not matched to a gene: 8. This chain's CDR3 is CASSTTGGRDIQYF. The CDR3, as DNA: TGTGCCAGCAGTACGACAGGGGGTCGGGACATTCAGTACTTC.

The chain uses TRBV27 and TRBJ1-4; TRBD1 aligns across 8 bases. The CDR3 covers 17 residues. Germline values: CDR1 MNHEY, CDR2 SMNVEV (reference sequence). Trimming cost V 3 bases and J 8 bases; bases outside gene matches: 14. This chain's CDR3 is CASSFLYGQGEDEKLFF. CDR3 DNA sequence: TGTGCCAGCAGTTTCCTTTACGGACAGGGAGAGGACGAAAAACTGTTTTTT.

This chain uses TRBV28 with TRBJ2-2; 7 bases are a match to TRBD1. V dropped 4 bases and J dropped 6; count of bases not matched to a gene: 8. This CDR3 is 15 amino acids long. Germline CDR1 is MDHEN and CDR2 is SYDVKM. CDR3 in amino acids: CASSSLDRVAGELFF. CDR3 in DNA: TGTGCCAGCAGTTCCCTAGACAGGGTGGCCGGGGAGCTGTTTTTT. The entire variable domain, with the rest obtained from reference TRBV28 and TRBJ2-2, is as follows: DVKVTQSSRYLVKRTGEKVFLECVQDMDHENMFWYRQDPGLGLRLIYFSYDVKMKEKGDIPEGYSVSREKKERFSLILESASTNQTSMYLCASSSLDRVAGELFFGEGSRLTVL.

The rearrangement links TRBV5-6 to TRBJ2-7; 10 nucleotides agree with TRBD1. V lost 7 bases to trimming and J lost 3 bases; unmatched junction nucleotides: 7. CDR1 and CDR2 (germline): SGHDT, YYEEEE. This CDR3 is 14 amino acids long. The CDR3 loop is CASRPGQGYYEQYF. CDR3 DNA: TGTGCCAGCCGTCCGGGACAGGGGTACTACGAGCAGTACTTC.

This chain links TRBV27 with TRBJ2-2; TRBD2 is a possible D gene (6 bases). V was clipped by 3 bases and J by 4 bases, with 18 bases between them. CDR3 length equals 17 residues. Germline V gene lookup returns CDR1 MNHEY and CDR2 SMNVEV (reference sequence). The CDR3 nucleotides read TGTGCCAGCAGTTTGACCGCGCGGGAAGGGGCCACCGGGGAGCTGTTTTTT. It is translated as CASSLTAREGATGELFF.

The V and J genes are TRBV28 and TRBJ2-5, with a weak D call TRBD2 (6 bases). V was pared by 4 bases and J by 1 base, with 16 bases between. The CDR3 runs 16 residues. CDR1 and CDR2 from the germline V gene are MDHEN and SYDVKM. DNA for the CDR3: TGTGCCAGCAGTTCGCGGGCCCGGGACTTCCAAGAGACCCAGTACTTC. Its protein is CASSSRARDFQETQYF. The full variable domain, rest sourced from reference TRBV28 and TRBJ2-5, is DVKVTQSSRYLVKRTGEKVFLECVQDMDHENMFWYRQDPGLGLRLIYFSYDVKMKEKGDIPEGYSVSREKKERFSLILESASTNQTSMYLCASSSRARDFQETQYFGPGTRLLVL.

The genes are TRBV6-1 and TRBJ1-6; D is unresolved. Per germline, CDR1 MNHNS and CDR2 SASEGT. The V and J ends lost 2 bases and 6 bases respectively, with 17 bases between them. The CDR3 is 17 amino acids. The CDR3 DNA reads TGTGCCAGCAGTGAAAGTGGTGTCGGTACCTTTAATTCACCCCTCCACTTT. It is translated as CASSESGVGTFNSPLHF.